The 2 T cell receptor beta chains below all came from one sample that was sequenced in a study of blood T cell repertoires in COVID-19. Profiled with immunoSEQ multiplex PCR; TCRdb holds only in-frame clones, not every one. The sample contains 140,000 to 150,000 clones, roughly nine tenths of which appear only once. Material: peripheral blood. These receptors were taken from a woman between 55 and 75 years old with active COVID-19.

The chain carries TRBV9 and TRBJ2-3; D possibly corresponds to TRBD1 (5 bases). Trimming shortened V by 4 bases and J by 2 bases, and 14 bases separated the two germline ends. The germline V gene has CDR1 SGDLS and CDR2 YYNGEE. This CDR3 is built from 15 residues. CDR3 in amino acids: CASSPAAGPTDTQYF. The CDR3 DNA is TGTGCCAGCAGCCCTGCGGCAGGGCCCACAGATACGCAGTATTTT.

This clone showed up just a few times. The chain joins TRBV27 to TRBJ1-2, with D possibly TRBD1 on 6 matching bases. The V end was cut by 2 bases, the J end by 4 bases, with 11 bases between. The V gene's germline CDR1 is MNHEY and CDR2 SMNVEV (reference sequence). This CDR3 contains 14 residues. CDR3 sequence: CASSLGRGSYGYTF. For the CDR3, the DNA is TGTGCCAGCAGTTTAGGTAGGGGGTCCTATGGCTACACCTTC.